The 23 T cell receptor beta chains in this list originate from one sample, sequenced in a study of CD8 T cells in ankylosing spondylitis. TCRdb independently ran MiXCR on the 5' RACE reads; one entry per CDR3 protein. The table shows around 160,000 distinct CDR3 sequences, with more than 9% occurring only once. Material for sequencing was blood, either unsorted or a sorted T cell fraction (not recorded which). Source of these receptors: a male donor with ankylosing spondylitis or in good health (not recorded which).

This clonotype was observed a few times. The J gene is TRBJ1-1, the V gene TRBV6-2 or TRBV6-3, with no clear D. The length of the CDR3 is 14 residues. The ends were cut back, 0 bases at V and 6 bases at J, with 11 bases in the middle. Per germline, CDR1 MNHEY and CDR2 SVGEGT. In DNA form, the CDR3 reads TGTGCCAGCAGTTACTCCACGTCCCGGGCTGAAGCTTTCTTT. It yields the protein CASSYSTSRAEAFF.

This clonotype has at least ten counts. J is TRBJ1-5 and V is TRBV12-3 or TRBV12-4, with TRBD1 as a possible D gene (6 bases). Trimming took off 3 bases at V and 1 base at J, with 10 bases between the two ends. CDR3 length: 15 residues. CDR3 sequence reads: CASSLNRASNQPQHF. Written as DNA, the CDR3 is TGTGCCAGCAGTTTGAACAGGGCGAGCAATCAGCCCCAGCATTTT.

This clonotype was recorded many times. The chain recombines TRBV7-9 with TRBJ2-7; a weak D match, TRBD1 (6 bases). Trimming took off 2 bases at V and 3 bases at J, with 26 bases between the two ends. The CDR3 contains 19 residues. CDR1 is SEHNR, CDR2 FQNEAQ, per germline (reference sequence). The CDR3 DNA follows: TGTGCCAGCAGCTTACCTAGAAGACCGGACAGCGCCGGACGCTACGAGCAGTACTTC. This gives the protein CASSLPRRPDSAGRYEQYF. Combining the CDR3 with reference TRBV7-9 and TRBJ2-7 gives the whole variable domain DTGVSQNPRHKITKRGQNVTFRCDPISEHNRLYWYRQTLGQGPEFLTYFQNEAQLEKSRLLSDRFSAERPKGSFSTLEIQRTEQGDSAMYLCASSLPRRPDSAGRYEQYFGPGTRLTVT.

The chain joins TRBV5-1 to TRBJ1-6; 10 bases are shared with TRBD1. The length of the CDR3 is 18 residues. The germline V gene has CDR1 SGHRS and CDR2 YFSETQ. V lost 0 bases to trimming and J lost 1 base; unmatched junction nucleotides: 4. As DNA, the CDR3 is TGCGCCAGCAGCTTGGATCCGGGACAGGGGTCCTATAATTCACCCCTCCACTTT. It specifies CASSLDPGQGSYNSPLHF.

This clonotype showed up many times. The rearrangement links TRBV6-5 to TRBJ1-2, with D perhaps matching TRBD1 (5 bases). Germline V CDR1 and CDR2: MNHEY, SVGAGI. The CDR3 spans 13 residues. The V gene lost 0 bases and the J gene lost 8 bases, with 10 bases spanning the gap. In DNA, the CDR3 is TGTGCCAGCAGTTACTCCGAGGGGAAAGGCTACACCTTC. Its translation is CASSYSEGKGYTF.

This clonotype was seen only a few times. This chain connects TRBV9 to TRBJ2-3; 12 nucleotides agree with TRBD2. Germline V lookup: CDR1 SGDLS, CDR2 YYNGEE. The CDR3 runs 15 residues. The V gene end was trimmed by 4 bases and the J gene end by 4 bases; junction bases not matched to a gene: 4. CDR3 bases: TGTGCCAGCAGCCTAAGACTAGCGGGGGCAGATACGCAGTATTTT. This gives the protein CASSLRLAGADTQYF.

This clonotype has a count of ten or more. The chain is built from TRBV7-8 and TRBJ2-6; either TRBD1 or TRBD2 may fit D (5 bases each). The V gene lost 5 bases and the J gene lost 4 bases, with 12 bases spanning the gap. Per the germline V gene, CDR1 is SGHVS and CDR2 is FQNEAQ. This CDR3 has 15 residues. The CDR3 loop reads CASSPTRDGANVLTF. The CDR3 DNA follows: TGTGCCAGCAGCCCCACTAGGGACGGGGCCAACGTCCTGACTTTC.

This clonotype was counted at least ten times. V usage is TRBV25-1 and J usage is TRBJ1-1; D is unresolved. The germline V gene encodes CDR1 MGHDK and CDR2 SYGVNS. The CDR3 contains 15 residues. V dropped 6 bases and J dropped 2 bases, with 16 bases sitting between them. CDR3 sequence: CASRRIGVENTEAFF. The DNA for the CDR3 is TGTGCCAGCAGGAGGATCGGGGTTGAAAACACTGAAGCTTTCTTT.

About this clonotype: This may be a read error, as it is one base from a much larger clone. The genes are TRBV5-5 and TRBJ2-2; D is undetermined. The germline CDR1 and CDR2 sequences are SGHKS and YYEKEE (reference sequence). CDR3 length: 13 amino acids. The V end was cut by 3 bases, the J end by 3 bases, with 6 bases between. The CDR3 loop reads CASSSGHTGELFF. Here the CDR3 DNA reads TGTGCCAGCAGCTCCGGGCACACCGGGGAGCTGTTTTTT. The full variable domain, with the rest looked up from reference TRBV5-5 and TRBJ2-2, is DAGVTQSPTHLIKTRGQQVTLRCSPISGHKSVSWYQQVLGQGPQFIFQYYEKEERGRGNFPDRFSARQFPNYSSELNVNALLLGDSALYLCASSSGHTGELFFGEGSRLTVL.

This clonotype was counted only a few times. The genes are TRBV6-5 and TRBJ2-7; D not certain. CDR1 and CDR2 from the germline V gene are MNHEY and SVGAGI. This CDR3 region has 15 residues. V gave up 2 bases and J gave up 1 base, with 12 bases separating them. In DNA, the CDR3 is TGTGCCAGCAGTTACGGAGAGGACGGGTCCTACGAGCAGTACTTC. Its translation is CASSYGEDGSYEQYF.

Ten or more counts support this clonotype. The rearrangement uses TRBV5-1 and TRBJ1-2; D uncertain. Trimming pared 1 base from V and 0 bases from J, leaving 10 bases between. Germline CDR1 is SGHRS and CDR2 is YFSETQ. CDR3 size: 15 residues. Here the CDR3 DNA reads TGCGCCAGCAGCTTGAACCCTCGGGCTAACTATGGCTACACCTTC. It translates to CASSLNPRANYGYTF. The full variable domain, completed using reference TRBV5-1 and TRBJ1-2, is KAGVTQTPRYLIKTRGQQVTLSCSPISGHRSVSWYQQTPGQGLQFLFEYFSETQRNKGNFPGRFSGRQFSNSRSEMNVSTLELGDSALYLCASSLNPRANYGYTFGSGTRLTVV.

This clonotype came up a few times. This chain uses TRBV29-1 with TRBJ2-1; unclear D gene. The CDR3 spans 11 residues. V lost 1 base, J lost 9 bases, and 7 bases lay in between. The germline gives CDR1 SQVTM, CDR2 ANQGSEA. CDR3 region: CSVEAGIEQFF. In DNA, the CDR3 is TGCAGCGTTGAAGCGGGTATTGAGCAGTTCTTC.

As to this clonotype: Given a much more abundant clone one base away, this may be a read error. This rearrangement joins TRBV20-1 to TRBJ1-2; D ambiguous. CDR3 length: 12 residues. Germline CDR1 is DFQATT and CDR2 is SNEGSKA (reference sequence). This CDR3 reads CSATYDNYGHTF. CDR3 bases: TGCAGTGCTACATATGATAACTATGGCCACACCTTC.

The chain uses TRBV11-2 and TRBJ2-6, with D unclear. Trimming took off 6 bases at V and 4 bases at J, with 13 bases between the two ends. The V gene's germline CDR1 is SGHAT and CDR2 FQNNGV. The CDR3 is 15 amino acids. DNA for the CDR3: TGTGCCAGCAGTTTATATCAGGTCGGGGCCAACGTCCTGACTTTC. It yields the protein CASSLYQVGANVLTF.

V is TRBV19 and J is TRBJ2-1; TRBD2 aligns across 7 bases. The germline gives CDR1 LNHDA, CDR2 SQIVND (reference sequence). The CDR3 is made up of 15 amino acids. With V trimmed by 7 bases and J by 8 bases, 14 bases remained unmatched. The CDR3 bases are TGTGCCAGTAACGGCGGGAGATCCCAAATTGATGAGCAGTTCTTC. Translating gives CASNGGRSQIDEQFF.

This clonotype has a count of ten or more. DNA of the CDR3: TGTGCCAGCAGTTACTCCTCTAGCGAAGGCACTGAAGCTTTCTTT. It is translated as CASSYSSSEGTEAFF. The chain carries TRBV6-5 and TRBJ1-1; D is undetermined. The CDR3 contains 15 residues. CDR1 MNHEY and CDR2 SVGAGI come from the germline V gene. V shed 0 bases and J shed 4 bases, with 12 bases lying between them.

On this clonotype itself: One end of the junction does not line up with germline, which may come from a read error. The chain carries TRBV5-1 and TRBJ2-1; possible D gene TRBD1, 6 bases. CDR1 is SGHRS, CDR2 YFSETQ, per germline. The CDR3 consists of 15 residues. DNA for the CDR3: TGCGCCAGCAGCTTGGCGGGACACACATACACTGAGCAGTTCTTC. Amino acids: CASSLAGHTYTEQFF.

This clonotype was detected ten times or more. The CDR3 here is CASSVRQGSPRAFF. The CDR3 DNA is TGTGCCAGCAGCGTGAGACAGGGGTCTCCTCGAGCTTTCTTT. The chain uses TRBV9 and TRBJ1-1; the match to TRBD1 covers 8 bases. Germline V lookup: CDR1 SGDLS, CDR2 YYNGEE. CDR3 length: 14 residues. V lost 2 bases and J lost 10; bases outside the gene matches: 10.

This clonotype was observed at least ten times. The chain combines TRBV11-2 with TRBJ1-1; 8 bases map to TRBD1. The CDR3 covers 18 residues. The germline gives CDR1 SGHAT, CDR2 FQNNGV. V was pared by 4 bases and J by 1 base, with 14 bases of the junction left unmatched. This CDR3 reads CASSWDSGGPTPNTEAFF. Here the CDR3 DNA reads TGTGCCAGCAGCTGGGATTCAGGGGGCCCTACCCCGAACACTGAAGCTTTCTTT.

This clonotype was recorded at least ten times. The chain recombines TRBV7-2 with TRBJ2-7; TRBD1 agrees at 7 bases. Germline values: CDR1 SGHTA, CDR2 FQGNSA. J lost 4 bases, V lost 4 bases, and 4 bases had no gene match. The CDR3 length is 13 residues. CDR3 amino acids: CASSSQGQYEQYF. Here the CDR3 DNA reads TGTGCCAGCAGCTCACAGGGGCAGTACGAGCAGTACTTC.

This clonotype was seen many times. The chain has TRBV29-1 and TRBJ2-1; D not resolved. The CDR3 contains 13 residues. Germline assignment: CDR1 SQVTM and CDR2 ANQGSEA. Trimming left V 3 bases short and J 0 bases short, with 6 bases between. The CDR3 reads CSVDGLSYNEQFF. CDR3 DNA sequence: TGCAGCGTTGACGGGCTCTCCTACAATGAGCAGTTCTTC.

This clonotype was picked up many times. The rearrangement links TRBV6-1 to TRBJ2-3; 8 bases align to TRBD2. CDR3 size: 15 residues. V was pared by 7 bases and J by 1 base, with 7 bases of the junction left unmatched. CDR1 and CDR2 from the germline V gene are MNHNS and SASEGT. The chain's CDR3 is CASNPRGGGTDTQYF. As DNA, the CDR3 is TGTGCCAGCAACCCTCGGGGGGGCGGCACAGATACGCAGTATTTT.

This clonotype was observed at least ten times. The rearrangement links TRBV20-1 to TRBJ1-2; the D gene is possibly TRBD1 (5 bases). V was trimmed by 6 bases and J by 2 bases, leaving 10 bases between them. This CDR3 has 12 residues. Germline assignment: CDR1 DFQATT and CDR2 SNEGSKA (reference sequence). CDR3 bases: TGCAGTGCGACCCGGGACAACTATGGCTACACCTTC. It is translated as CSATRDNYGYTF.